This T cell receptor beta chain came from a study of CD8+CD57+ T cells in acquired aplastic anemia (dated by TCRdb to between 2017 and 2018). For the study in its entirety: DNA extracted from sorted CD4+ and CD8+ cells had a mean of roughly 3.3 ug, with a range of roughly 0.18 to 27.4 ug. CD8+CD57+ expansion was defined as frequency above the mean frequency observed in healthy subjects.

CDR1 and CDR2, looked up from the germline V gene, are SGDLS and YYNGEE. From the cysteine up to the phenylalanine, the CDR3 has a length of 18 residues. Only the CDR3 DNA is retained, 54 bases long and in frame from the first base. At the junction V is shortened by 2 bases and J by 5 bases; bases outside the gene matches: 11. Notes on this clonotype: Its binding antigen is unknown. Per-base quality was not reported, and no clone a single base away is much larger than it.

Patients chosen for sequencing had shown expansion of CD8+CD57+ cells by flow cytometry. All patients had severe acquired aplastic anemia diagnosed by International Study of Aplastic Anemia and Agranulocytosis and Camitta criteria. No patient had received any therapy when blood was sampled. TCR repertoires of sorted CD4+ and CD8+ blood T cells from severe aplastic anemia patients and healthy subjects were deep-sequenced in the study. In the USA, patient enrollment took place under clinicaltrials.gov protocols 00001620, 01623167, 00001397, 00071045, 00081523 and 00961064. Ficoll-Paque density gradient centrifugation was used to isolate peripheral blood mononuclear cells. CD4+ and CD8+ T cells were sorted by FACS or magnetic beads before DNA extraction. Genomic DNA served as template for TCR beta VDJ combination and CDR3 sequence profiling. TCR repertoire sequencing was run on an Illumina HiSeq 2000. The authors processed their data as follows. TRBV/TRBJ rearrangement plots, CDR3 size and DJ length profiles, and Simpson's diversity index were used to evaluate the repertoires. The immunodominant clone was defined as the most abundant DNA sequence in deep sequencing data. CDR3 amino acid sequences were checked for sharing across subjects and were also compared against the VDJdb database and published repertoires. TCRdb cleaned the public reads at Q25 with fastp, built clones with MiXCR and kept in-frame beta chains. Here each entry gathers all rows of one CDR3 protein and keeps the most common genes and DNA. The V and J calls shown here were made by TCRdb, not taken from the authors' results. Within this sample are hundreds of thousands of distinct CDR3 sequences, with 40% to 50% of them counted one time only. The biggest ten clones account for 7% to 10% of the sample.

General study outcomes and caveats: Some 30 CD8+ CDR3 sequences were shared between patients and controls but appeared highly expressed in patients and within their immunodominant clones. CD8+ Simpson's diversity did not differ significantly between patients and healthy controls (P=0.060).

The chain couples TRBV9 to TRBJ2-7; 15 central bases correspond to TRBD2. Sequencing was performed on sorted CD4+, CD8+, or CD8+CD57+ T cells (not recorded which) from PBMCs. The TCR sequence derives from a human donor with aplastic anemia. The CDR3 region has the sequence CASSVASGLAGGADEQYF. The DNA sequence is TGTGCCAGCAGCGTCGCCTCGGGACTAGCGGGGGGCGCGGACGAGCAGTACTTC.